This T cell receptor beta chain was sequenced during a study of cytomegalovirus exposure and HLA in healthy donors. Study results and caveats: TCR beta V- and J-gene trimming, according to a later analysis, was linked to a missense DCLRE1C variant. Based on reports, TCR beta sequences accurately predicted HLA-A and HLA-B alleles for most subjects. Cytomegalovirus status was reportedly diagnosed by the classifier with high sensitivity and specificity. Analyses of presence/absence relied on an assumption of roughly uniform sequencing depth across donors.

A note on this clone: Its specificity is not known.

The PCR contained 60 Vbeta and 13 Jbeta primers. Data came from immunoSEQ multiplex PCR; TCRdb stores just in-frame clones and leaves some out. Of 100,000 to 120,000 clones listed, over 65% are singletons. Trimming pared 4 bases from V and 0 bases from J, leaving 16 bases between. The length of the CDR3 is 16 residues. Germline V lookup: CDR1 SGHAT, CDR2 FQNNGV. This clonotype was obtained from a woman aged 40 to 50 in good health and CMV-seropositive. Specimen: PBMCs. V is TRBV11-2 and J is TRBJ2-7, with a tentative D call TRBD2 (6 bases). CDR3 sequence (DNA): TGTGCCAGCAGCTCACTAGCAGGGCGTGCCTCCTACGAGCAGTACTTC. As protein: CASSSLAGRASYEQYF.